This T cell receptor (beta chain) stems from a study of blood T cell repertoires in COVID-19. Assay used: immunoSEQ multiplex PCR; TCRdb lists only in-frame clones, some missing. The sample lists fewer than 300,000 clones, around 87% occurring once. Germline loops: CDR1 GTSNPN, CDR2 SVGIG (reference sequence). The length of the CDR3 is 15 residues. V lost 1 base to trimming and J lost 0 bases, with 12 bases between them. The sample comprised peripheral blood. The chain recombines TRBV30 with TRBJ2-5, with a possible D match to TRBD1 (5 bases). The receptor was derived from a woman between 50 and 59 years old with acute or convalescent COVID-19. The CDR3 DNA is TGTGCCTGGAGTGAAAGGGGCTGGTACCAAGAGACCCAGTACTTC. It specifies CAWSERGWYQETQYF. Full variable domain (rest looked up from reference TRBV30 and TRBJ2-5): SQTIHQWPATLVQPVGSPLSLECTVEGTSNPNLYWYRQAAGRGLQLLFYSVGIGQISSEVPQNLSASRPQDRQFILSSKKLLLSDSGFYLCAWSERGWYQETQYFGPGTRLLVL.